This T cell receptor (beta chain) was recorded in a study of T-cell reconstitution after alpha-beta-depleted transplantation in children. Notes on this clonotype: This may arise from a read error, as a much more abundant clone is one base away.

The TCRbeta library incorporated unique molecular identifiers. TCRdb fed the PCR reads into MiXCR, producing one record per CDR3 protein. The table lists around 440,000 distinct CDR3 sequences, around 15% of them singletons. The germline V gene encodes CDR1 SGHAT and CDR2 FQNNGV. The CDR3 covers 17 residues. Unmatched junction bases numbered 16, after V lost 5 bases and J lost 7 bases. The clonotype originates from a boy in the first two years of life who had a stem cell transplant for Wiskott-Aldrich syndrome, so the T cells may come from the graft donor. The rearrangement joins TRBV11-2 to TRBJ2-1; 8 bases fit TRBD2. The specimen was PBMCs, mostly from graft donor cells, collected 360 days after TCRalphabeta/CD19-depleted stem cell transplant. Here the CDR3 reads CASSDSVLAEVTNEQFF. CDR3 sequence (DNA): TGTGCCAGCAGCGATTCCGTACTAGCGGAAGTAACGAATGAGCAGTTCTTC.